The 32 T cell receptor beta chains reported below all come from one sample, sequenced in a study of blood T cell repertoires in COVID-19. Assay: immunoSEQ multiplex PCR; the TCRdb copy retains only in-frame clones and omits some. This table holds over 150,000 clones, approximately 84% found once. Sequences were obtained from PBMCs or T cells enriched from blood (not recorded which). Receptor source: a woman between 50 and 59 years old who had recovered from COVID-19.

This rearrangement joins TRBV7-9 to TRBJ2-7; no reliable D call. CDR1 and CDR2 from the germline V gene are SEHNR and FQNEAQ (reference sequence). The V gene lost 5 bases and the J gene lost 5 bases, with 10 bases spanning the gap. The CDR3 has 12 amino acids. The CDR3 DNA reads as TGTGCCAGCAGCAACTCCCAGGACGAGCAGTACTTC. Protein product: CASSNSQDEQYF.

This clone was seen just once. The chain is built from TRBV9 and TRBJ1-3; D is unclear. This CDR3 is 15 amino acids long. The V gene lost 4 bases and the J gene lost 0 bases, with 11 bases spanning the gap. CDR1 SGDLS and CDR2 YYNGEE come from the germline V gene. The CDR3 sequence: CASSPTSLSGNTIYF. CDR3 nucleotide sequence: TGTGCCAGCAGCCCCACGAGTCTCTCTGGAAACACCATATATTTT.

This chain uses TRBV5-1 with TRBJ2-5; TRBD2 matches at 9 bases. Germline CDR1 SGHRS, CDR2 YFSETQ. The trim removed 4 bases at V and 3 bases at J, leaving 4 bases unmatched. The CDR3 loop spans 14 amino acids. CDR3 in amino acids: CASSRSGGEETQYF. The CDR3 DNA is TGCGCCAGCAGCCGTAGCGGGGGAGAAGAGACCCAGTACTTC.

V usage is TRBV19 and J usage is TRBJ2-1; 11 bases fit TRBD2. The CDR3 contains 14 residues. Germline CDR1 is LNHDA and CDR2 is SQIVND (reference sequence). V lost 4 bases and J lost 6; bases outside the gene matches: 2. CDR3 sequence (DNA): TGTGCCAGTAGTAGACTAGCGGGATCCAATGAGCAGTTCTTC. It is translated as CASSRLAGSNEQFF.

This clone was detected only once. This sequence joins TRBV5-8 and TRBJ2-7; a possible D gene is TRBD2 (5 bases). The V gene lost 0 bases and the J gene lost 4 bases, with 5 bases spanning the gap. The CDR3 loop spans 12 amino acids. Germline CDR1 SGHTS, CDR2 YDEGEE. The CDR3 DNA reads TGTGCCAGCAGCTTGGAGCGGTACGAGCAGTACTTC. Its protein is CASSLERYEQYF.

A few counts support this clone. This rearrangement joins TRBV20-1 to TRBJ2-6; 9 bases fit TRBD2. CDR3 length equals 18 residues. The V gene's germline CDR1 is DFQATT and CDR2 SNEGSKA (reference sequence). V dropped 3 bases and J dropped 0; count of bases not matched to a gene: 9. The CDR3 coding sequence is TGCAGTGCTAGTCGGGGACTAGCCCCCAACTCTGGGGCCAACGTCCTGACTTTC. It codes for CSASRGLAPNSGANVLTF.

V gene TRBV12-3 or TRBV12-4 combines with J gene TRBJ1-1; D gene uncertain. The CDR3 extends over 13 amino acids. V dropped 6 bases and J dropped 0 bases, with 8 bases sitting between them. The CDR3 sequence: CASRSTMNTEAFF. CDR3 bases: TGTGCCAGCAGGTCGACTATGAACACTGAAGCTTTCTTT.

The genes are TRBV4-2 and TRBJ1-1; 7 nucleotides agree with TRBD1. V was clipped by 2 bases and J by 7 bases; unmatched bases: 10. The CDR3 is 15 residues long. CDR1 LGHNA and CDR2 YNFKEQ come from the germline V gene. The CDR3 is CASSQIDRVRGEAFF. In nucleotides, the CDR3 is TGTGCCAGCAGCCAAATCGACAGGGTTCGGGGTGAAGCTTTCTTT.

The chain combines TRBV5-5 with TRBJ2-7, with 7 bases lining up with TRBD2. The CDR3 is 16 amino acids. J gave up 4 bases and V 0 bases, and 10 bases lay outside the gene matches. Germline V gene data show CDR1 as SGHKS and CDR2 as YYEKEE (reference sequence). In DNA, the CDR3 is TGTGCCAGCAGCTTGGAGGGTGGGAGGGCAGCATACGAGCAGTACTTC. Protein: CASSLEGGRAAYEQYF.

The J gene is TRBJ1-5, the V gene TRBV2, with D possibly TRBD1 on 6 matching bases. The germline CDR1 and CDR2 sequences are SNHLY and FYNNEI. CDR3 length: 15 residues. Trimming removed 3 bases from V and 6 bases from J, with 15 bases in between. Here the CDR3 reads CASSERGNQGQPQHF. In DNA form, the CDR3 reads TGTGCCAGCAGTGAGAGGGGGAATCAGGGTCAGCCCCAGCATTTT.

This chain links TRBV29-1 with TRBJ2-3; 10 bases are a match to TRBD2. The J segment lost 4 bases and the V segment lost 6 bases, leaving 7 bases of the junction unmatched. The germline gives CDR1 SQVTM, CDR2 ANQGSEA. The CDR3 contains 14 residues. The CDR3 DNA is TGCAGCGTGCCTTCTAGCGGGAGTGCAGATACGCAGTATTTT. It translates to CSVPSSGSADTQYF.

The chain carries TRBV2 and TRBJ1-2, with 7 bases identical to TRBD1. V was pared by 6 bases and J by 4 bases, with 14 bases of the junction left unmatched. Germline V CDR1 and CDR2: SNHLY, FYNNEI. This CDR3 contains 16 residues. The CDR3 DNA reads TGTGCCAGCAGCCCGACACAGGGGAAGGAGAGCTATGGCTACACCTTC. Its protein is CASSPTQGKESYGYTF.

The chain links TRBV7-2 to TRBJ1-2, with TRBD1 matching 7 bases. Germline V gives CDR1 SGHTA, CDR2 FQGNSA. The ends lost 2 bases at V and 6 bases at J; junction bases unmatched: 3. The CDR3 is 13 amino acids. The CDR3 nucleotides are TGTGCCAGCAGCTTAACAGGGGTGCATGGCTACACCTTC. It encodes CASSLTGVHGYTF. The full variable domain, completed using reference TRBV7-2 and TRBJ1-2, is GAGVSQSPSNKVTEKGKDVELRCDPISGHTALYWYRQSLGQGLEFLIYFQGNSAPDKSGLPSDRFSAERTGGSVSTLTIQRTQQEDSAVYLCASSLTGVHGYTFGSGTRLTVV.

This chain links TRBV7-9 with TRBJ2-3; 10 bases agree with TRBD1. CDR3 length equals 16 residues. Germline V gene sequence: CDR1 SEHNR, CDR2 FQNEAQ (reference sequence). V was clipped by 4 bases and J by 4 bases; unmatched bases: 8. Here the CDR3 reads CASSSGQGVVSDTQYF. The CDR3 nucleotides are TGTGCCAGCAGCTCCGGACAGGGGGTTGTTTCAGATACGCAGTATTTT.

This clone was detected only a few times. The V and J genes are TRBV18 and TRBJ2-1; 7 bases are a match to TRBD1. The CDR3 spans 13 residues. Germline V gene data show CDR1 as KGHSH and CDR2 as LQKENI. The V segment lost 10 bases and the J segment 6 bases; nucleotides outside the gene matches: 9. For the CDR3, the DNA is TGTGCCACTTCGACAGGGCCCCGCAATGAGCAGTTCTTC. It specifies CATSTGPRNEQFF.

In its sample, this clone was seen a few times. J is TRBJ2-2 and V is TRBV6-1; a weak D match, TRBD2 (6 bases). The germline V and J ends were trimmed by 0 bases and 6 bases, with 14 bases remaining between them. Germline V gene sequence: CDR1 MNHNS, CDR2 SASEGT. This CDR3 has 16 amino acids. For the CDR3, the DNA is TGTGCCAGCAGTGAAGCAGGAGGGTTTAGCGCCGGGGAGCTGTTTTTT. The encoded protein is CASSEAGGFSAGELFF.

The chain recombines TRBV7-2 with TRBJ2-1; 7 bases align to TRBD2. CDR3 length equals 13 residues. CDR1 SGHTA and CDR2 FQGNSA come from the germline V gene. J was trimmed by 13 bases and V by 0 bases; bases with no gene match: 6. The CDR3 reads CASSLAKASGQFF. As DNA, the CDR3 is TGTGCCAGCAGCTTAGCGAAGGCTAGCGGTCAGTTCTTC. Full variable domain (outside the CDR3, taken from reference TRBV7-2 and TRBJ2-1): GAGVSQSPSNKVTEKGKDVELRCDPISGHTALYWYRQSLGQGLEFLIYFQGNSAPDKSGLPSDRFSAERTGGSVSTLTIQRTQQEDSAVYLCASSLAKASGQFFGPGTRLTVL.

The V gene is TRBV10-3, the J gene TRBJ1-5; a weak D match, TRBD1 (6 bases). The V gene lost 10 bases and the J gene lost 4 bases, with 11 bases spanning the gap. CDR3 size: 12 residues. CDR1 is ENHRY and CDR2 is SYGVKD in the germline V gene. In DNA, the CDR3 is TGTGCCACCCGGACAGAGAATCAGCCCCAGCATTTT. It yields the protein CATRTENQPQHF.

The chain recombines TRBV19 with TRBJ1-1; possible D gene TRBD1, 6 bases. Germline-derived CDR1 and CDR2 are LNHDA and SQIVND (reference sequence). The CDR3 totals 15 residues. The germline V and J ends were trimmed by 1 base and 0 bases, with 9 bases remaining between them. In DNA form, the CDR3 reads TGTGCCAGTAGTATAGGGTGGACAGTGAACACTGAAGCTTTCTTT. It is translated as CASSIGWTVNTEAFF.

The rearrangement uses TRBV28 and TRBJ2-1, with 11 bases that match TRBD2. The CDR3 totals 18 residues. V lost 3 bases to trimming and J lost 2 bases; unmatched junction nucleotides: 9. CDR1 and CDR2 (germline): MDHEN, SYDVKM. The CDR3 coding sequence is TGTGCCAGCAGTTTCCCTCTAGTGACTAGCGGGACCTACAATGAGCAGTTCTTC. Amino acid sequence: CASSFPLVTSGTYNEQFF.

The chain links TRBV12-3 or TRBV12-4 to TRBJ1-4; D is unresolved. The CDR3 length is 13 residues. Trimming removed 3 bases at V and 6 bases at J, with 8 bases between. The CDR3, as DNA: TGTGCCAGCAGTTTTGGAGGGCATGAAAAACTGTTTTTT. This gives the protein CASSFGGHEKLFF.

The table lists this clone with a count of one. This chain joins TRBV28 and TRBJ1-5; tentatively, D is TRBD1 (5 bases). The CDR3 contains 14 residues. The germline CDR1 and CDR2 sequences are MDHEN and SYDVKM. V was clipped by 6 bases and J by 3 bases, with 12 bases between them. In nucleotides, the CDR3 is TGTGCCAGCAGATGGGGCCAGGCCAATCAGCCCCAGCATTTT. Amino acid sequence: CASRWGQANQPQHF.

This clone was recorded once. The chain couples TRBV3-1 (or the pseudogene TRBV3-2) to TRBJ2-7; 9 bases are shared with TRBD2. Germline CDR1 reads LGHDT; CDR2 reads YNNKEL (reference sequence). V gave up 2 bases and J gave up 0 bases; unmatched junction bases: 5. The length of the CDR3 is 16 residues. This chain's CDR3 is CASSQRTSASSYEQYF. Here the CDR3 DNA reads TGTGCCAGCAGCCAACGGACTAGCGCTAGCTCCTACGAGCAGTACTTC.

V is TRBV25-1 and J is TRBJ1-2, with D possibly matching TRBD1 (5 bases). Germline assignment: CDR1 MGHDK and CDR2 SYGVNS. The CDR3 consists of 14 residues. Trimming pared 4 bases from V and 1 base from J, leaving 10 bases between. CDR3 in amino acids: CASSGTPSNYGYTF. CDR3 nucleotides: TGTGCCAGCAGTGGGACACCAAGTAACTATGGCTACACCTTC.

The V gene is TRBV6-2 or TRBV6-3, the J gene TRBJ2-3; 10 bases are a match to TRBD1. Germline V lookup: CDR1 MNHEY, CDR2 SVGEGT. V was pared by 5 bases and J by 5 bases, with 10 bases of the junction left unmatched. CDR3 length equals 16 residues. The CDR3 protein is CASSSPTGGEIDTQYF. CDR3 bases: TGTGCCAGCAGTAGCCCGACAGGGGGCGAAATAGATACGCAGTATTTT.

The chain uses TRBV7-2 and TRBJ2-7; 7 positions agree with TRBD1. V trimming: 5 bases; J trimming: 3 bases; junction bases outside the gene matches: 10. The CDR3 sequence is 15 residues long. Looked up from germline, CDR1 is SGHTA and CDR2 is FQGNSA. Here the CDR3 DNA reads TGTGCCAGCAGCCTAGACAGGGAGTCCTTCTACGAGCAGTACTTC. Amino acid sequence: CASSLDRESFYEQYF.

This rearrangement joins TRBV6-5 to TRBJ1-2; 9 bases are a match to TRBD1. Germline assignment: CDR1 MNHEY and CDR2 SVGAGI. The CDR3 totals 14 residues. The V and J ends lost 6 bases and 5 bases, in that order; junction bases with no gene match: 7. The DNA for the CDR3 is TGTGCCAGCAGCTGGGACAGGGCTGGGTATGGCTACACCTTC. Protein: CASSWDRAGYGYTF.

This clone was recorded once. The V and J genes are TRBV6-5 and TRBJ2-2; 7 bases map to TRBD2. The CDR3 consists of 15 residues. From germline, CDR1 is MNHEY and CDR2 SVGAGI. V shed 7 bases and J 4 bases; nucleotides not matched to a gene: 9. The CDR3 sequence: CASTRAGVGTGELFF. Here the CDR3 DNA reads TGTGCCAGCACCCGGGCGGGAGTAGGCACCGGGGAGCTGTTTTTT.

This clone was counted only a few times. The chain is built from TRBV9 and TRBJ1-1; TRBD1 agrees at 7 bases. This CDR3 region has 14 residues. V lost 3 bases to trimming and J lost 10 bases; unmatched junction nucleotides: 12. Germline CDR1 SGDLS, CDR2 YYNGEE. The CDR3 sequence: CASSGEDWDRAAFF. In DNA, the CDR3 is TGTGCCAGCAGCGGAGAGGACTGGGACAGAGCAGCTTTCTTT.

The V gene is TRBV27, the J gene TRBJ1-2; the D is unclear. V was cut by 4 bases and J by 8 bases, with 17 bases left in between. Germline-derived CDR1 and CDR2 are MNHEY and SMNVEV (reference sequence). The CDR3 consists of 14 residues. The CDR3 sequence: CASSSHDKLRGYTF. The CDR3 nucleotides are TGTGCCAGCAGTTCCCATGACAAACTCCGGGGCTACACCTTC.

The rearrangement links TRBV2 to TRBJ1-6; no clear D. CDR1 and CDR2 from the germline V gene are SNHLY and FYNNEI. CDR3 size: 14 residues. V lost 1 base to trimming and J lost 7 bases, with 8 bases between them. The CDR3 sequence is CASSEEAGNSPLHF. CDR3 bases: TGTGCCAGCAGTGAAGAGGCGGGCAATTCACCCCTCCACTTT.

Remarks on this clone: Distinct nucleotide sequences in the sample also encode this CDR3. CDR3 bases: TGTGCCAGCAGTTACTCGGGACTAGCGGGAGAGACCCAGTACTTC. As protein: CASSYSGLAGETQYF. The V and J genes are TRBV6-5 and TRBJ2-5, with TRBD2 identical over 12 bases. The germline V gene encodes CDR1 MNHEY and CDR2 SVGAGI. This CDR3 has 15 amino acids. V trimming: 0 bases; J trimming: 4 bases; junction bases outside the gene matches: 0.